This T cell receptor (beta chain) was sequenced during a study of shared clonotypes between healthy human individuals. Findings and limits, study-wide: Naive subsets, compared against memory subsets, generally had larger estimated richness values.

Naive CD8 populations comprised CD45RO-negative cells positively selected for CCR7, excluding terminally differentiated effector memory CD45RA+ cells. All of the donors resided in Nashville, Tennessee, and each was a Caucasian adult. For every subset, genomic DNA was evenly distributed across several immunoSEQ plates. Study processing details: Without quality scores, immunoSEQ junctional reads could not be filtered like full-length reads. Generated by immunoSEQ multiplex PCR, the TCRdb table keeps only in-frame clones and is missing some. That table furnishes V, J and clone size, whereas the DNA furnished D and trimming. This sample has 2 million to 2.5 million clones, with 90% to 95% found just once. This clone was seen once. The target antigen is unknown. Germline CDR1 and CDR2: SGDLS and YYNGEE. V lost 0 bases and J 0 bases, leaving 7 bases between the germline ends. This CDR3 has 15 residues.

The sample consisted of naive CD8+ T cells from PBMCs. This rearrangement joins TRBV9 to TRBJ2-1; D is unresolved. The sequence came from a man aged 18 to 35 in good health. Some clones in this sample may be carry-over from other donors' samples. In nucleotides, the CDR3 is TGTGCCAGCAGCGTAGATATGATCTCCTACAATGAGCAGTTCTTC. This encodes CASSVDMISYNEQFF.